The rows below give T cell receptor beta chains drawn from one sample of a study of cytomegalovirus exposure and HLA in healthy donors. Sequencing was performed with immunoSEQ multiplex PCR; in TCRdb, only in-frame clones are kept and a portion is missing. The top ten hold 4% to 6% of the sample, which has about 150,000 clones, 80% to 90% seen once. Specimen: PBMCs. The receptors derive from a girl between 5 and 17 years old in good health and CMV-seropositive. CDR3s include the opening cysteine and the closing phenylalanine or tryptophan. A D gene is named only where the DNA matches it firmly. Some rows mark clone size as missing; the rest say once, few, many or name a class of expanded clone.

J gene: TRBJ1-2; V gene: TRBV4-1; D gene: .; clone size: few; CDR3 DNA: TGCGCCAGCAGGGGGGGTTCCAACTATGGCTACACCTTC; CDR3 protein: CASRGGSNYGYTF
J gene: TRBJ1-2; V gene: TRBV7-3; D gene: .; clone size: .; CDR3 DNA: TGTGCCAGCAGCTCCGACAGCACTACTAACTATGGCTACACCTTC; CDR3 protein: CASSSDSTTNYGYTF
J gene: TRBJ1-1; V gene: TRBV6-5; D gene: .; clone size: few; CDR3 DNA: TGTGCCAGCGGGAAAAGGGGGAACACTGAAGCTTTCTTT; CDR3 protein: CASGKRGNTEAFF
J gene: TRBJ1-4; V gene: TRBV2; D gene: TRBD1; clone size: .; CDR3 DNA: TGTGCCAGCAGACAATGGACAGGGGGAGGTGAAAAACTGTTTTTT; CDR3 protein: CASRQWTGGGEKLFF
J gene: TRBJ1-5; V gene: TRBV11-2; D gene: TRBD1; clone size: .; CDR3 DNA: TGTGCCAGCAGCCTCAGACAGGGTGCAGATCAGCCCCAGCATTTT; CDR3 protein: CASSLRQGADQPQHF
J gene: TRBJ2-7; V gene: TRBV4-1; D gene: .; clone size: .; CDR3 DNA: TGCGCCAGCAGCCAAGAAGGGACACATACTGCCTACGAGCAGTACTTC; CDR3 protein: CASSQEGTHTAYEQYF
J gene: TRBJ1-2; V gene: TRBV6-5; D gene: .; clone size: few; CDR3 DNA: TGTGCCAGCGCGAGGGATCAGCTCTATGGCTACACCTTC; CDR3 protein: CASARDQLYGYTF
J gene: TRBJ1-4; V gene: TRBV2; D gene: .; clone size: .; CDR3 DNA: TGTGCCAGCAGTCGTGGGAGCGGGCGAGAAAAACTGTTTTTT; CDR3 protein: CASSRGSGREKLFF
J gene: TRBJ1-6; V gene: TRBV4-1; D gene: .; clone size: .; CDR3 DNA: TGCGCCAGCAGCCTAACAGGGAGATTAAATAATTCACCCCTCCACTTT; CDR3 protein: CASSLTGRLNNSPLHF
J gene: TRBJ1-4; V gene: TRBV4-2; D gene: .; clone size: .; CDR3 DNA: TGTGCCAGCAGCCAAGATCCCGGGGCAACTAATGAAAAACTGTTTTTT; CDR3 protein: CASSQDPGATNEKLFF
J gene: TRBJ2-7; V gene: TRBV7-2; D gene: .; clone size: .; CDR3 DNA: TGTGCCAGCAGCTTAAACACAGCCTACTACGAGCAGTACTTC; CDR3 protein: CASSLNTAYYEQYF
J gene: TRBJ1-4; V gene: TRBV7-2; D gene: TRBD1; clone size: .; CDR3 DNA: TGTGCCAGCAGCTCAAGAAGGACAGGGCTCGGTGAAAAACTGTTTTTT; CDR3 protein: CASSSRRTGLGEKLFF
J gene: TRBJ2-7; V gene: TRBV30; D gene: TRBD1; clone size: .; CDR3 DNA: TGTGCCTGGGCAGGGACAGGGACTGACGAGCAGTACTTC; CDR3 protein: CAWAGTGTDEQYF
J gene: TRBJ2-3; V gene: TRBV15; D gene: .; clone size: .; CDR3 DNA: TGTGCCACCAGTGTAGGACTAACCCTCACAGATACGCAGTATTTT; CDR3 protein: CATSVGLTLTDTQYF
J gene: TRBJ2-7; V gene: TRBV27; D gene: TRBD1; clone size: .; CDR3 DNA: TGTGCCAGCAGTGGGACAGATCTAGGGATCTACGAGCAGTACTTC; CDR3 protein: CASSGTDLGIYEQYF
J gene: TRBJ2-3; V gene: TRBV15; D gene: .; clone size: few; CDR3 DNA: TGTGCCACCAGCATTAAAGGGGGGGGAGATACGCAGTATTTT; CDR3 protein: CATSIKGGGDTQYF
J gene: TRBJ1-5; V gene: TRBV6-1; D gene: .; clone size: .; CDR3 DNA: TGTGCCAGCAGCGCTTTCCGGGACTTCCCTGGTTTT; CDR3 protein: CASSAFRDFPGF
J gene: TRBJ1-1; V gene: TRBV18; D gene: .; clone size: .; CDR3 DNA: TGTGCCAGCTCACCCTCACAGGCGAACACTGAAGCTTTCTTT; CDR3 protein: CASSPSQANTEAFF
J gene: TRBJ1-1; V gene: TRBV7-2; D gene: TRBD1; clone size: .; CDR3 DNA: TGTGCCAGCAGCTTACCACCGGGACAGCCGAACACTGAAGCTTTCTTT; CDR3 protein: CASSLPPGQPNTEAFF
J gene: TRBJ1-1; V gene: TRBV5-6; D gene: .; clone size: .; CDR3 DNA: TGTGCCAGCAGCTTTAATGGCGGGTTTGCTGAAGCTTTCTTT; CDR3 protein: CASSFNGGFAEAFF
J gene: TRBJ1-5; V gene: TRBV4-1; D gene: .; clone size: once; CDR3 DNA: TGCGCCAGCAGCCAAGATAGTCGAGAGAATCAGCCCCAGCATTTT; CDR3 protein: CASSQDSRENQPQHF
J gene: TRBJ1-2; V gene: TRBV11-2; D gene: TRBD1; clone size: .; CDR3 DNA: TGTGCCAGCAGCCGACTACGACAGGGATGGGACTATGGCTACACCTTC; CDR3 protein: CASSRLRQGWDYGYTF
J gene: TRBJ2-5; V gene: TRBV9; D gene: TRBD1; clone size: .; CDR3 DNA: TGTGCCAGCAGCGCGGGACAGAAAGAGACCCAGTACTTC; CDR3 protein: CASSAGQKETQYF
J gene: TRBJ1-3; V gene: TRBV5-4; D gene: TRBD1; clone size: .; CDR3 DNA: TGTGCCAGCAGCCAGCCGGGACAGGGTGGAAACACCATATATTTT; CDR3 protein: CASSQPGQGGNTIYF
J gene: TRBJ2-3; V gene: TRBV7-3; D gene: TRBD2; clone size: .; CDR3 DNA: TGTGCCAGCAGCTTTTTTACGACTAGCGGGTTATCTTATACGCAGTATTTT; CDR3 protein: CASSFFTTSGLSYTQYF
J gene: TRBJ2-5; V gene: TRBV29-1; D gene: .; clone size: .; CDR3 DNA: TGCAGCGTTGAGTTGGGAGCAGCGGAGACCCAGTACTTC; CDR3 protein: CSVELGAAETQYF
J gene: TRBJ2-5; V gene: TRBV9; D gene: .; clone size: once; CDR3 DNA: TGTGCCAGCAGCGCCCGGTTAGAACAAGAGACCCAGTACTTC; CDR3 protein: CASSARLEQETQYF
J gene: TRBJ1-1; V gene: TRBV5-1; D gene: .; clone size: few; CDR3 DNA: TGCGCCAGCAGCTTTGGGGGAGGGGAAAACACTGAAGCTTTCTTT; CDR3 protein: CASSFGGGENTEAFF
J gene: TRBJ1-5; V gene: TRBV4-1; D gene: .; clone size: .; CDR3 DNA: TGCGCCAGCAGCCCAATCAGGGGTAGCAATCAGCCCCAGCATTTT; CDR3 protein: CASSPIRGSNQPQHF
J gene: TRBJ2-7; V gene: TRBV25-1; D gene: TRBD1; clone size: .; CDR3 DNA: TGTGCCAGCAGTGAATCCGGACAGGGAAACGAGCAGTACTTC; CDR3 protein: CASSESGQGNEQYF
J gene: TRBJ2-2; V gene: TRBV4-2; D gene: TRBD1; clone size: .; CDR3 DNA: TGTGCCAGCAGCCAAGCGGGACAGGTGACCGGGGAGCTGTTTTTT; CDR3 protein: CASSQAGQVTGELFF
J gene: TRBJ1-1; V gene: TRBV10-3; D gene: .; clone size: .; CDR3 DNA: TGTGCCATCAGTGAATTCTCAGGGGACACTGAAGCTTTCTTT; CDR3 protein: CAISEFSGDTEAFF
J gene: TRBJ1-5; V gene: TRBV7-6; D gene: .; clone size: few; CDR3 DNA: TGTGCCAGCAGCTTACGCAAGGAGAGCAATCAGCCCCAGCATTTT; CDR3 protein: CASSLRKESNQPQHF
J gene: TRBJ2-7; V gene: TRBV4-1; D gene: .; clone size: .; CDR3 DNA: TGCGCCAGCAGCCAACCGAGCCAGGGGACCTTTAGCGAGCAGTACTTC; CDR3 protein: CASSQPSQGTFSEQYF
J gene: TRBJ2-1; V gene: TRBV18; D gene: TRBD1; clone size: .; CDR3 DNA: TGTGCCAGCTCACCACTGGACAGGGGGCCCTACAATGAGCAGTTCTTC; CDR3 protein: CASSPLDRGPYNEQFF
J gene: TRBJ1-1; V gene: TRBV7-4; D gene: .; clone size: .; CDR3 DNA: TGTGCCAGCAGTTCTAGGGGCTCAAGGCTGGGCTCCAACCTGAACACTGAAGCTTTCTTT; CDR3 protein: CASSSRGSRLGSNLNTEAFF
J gene: TRBJ1-2; V gene: TRBV29-1; D gene: TRBD1; clone size: .; CDR3 DNA: TGCAGCGTTCCCCGACAGGGACTTTACTATGGCTACACCTTC; CDR3 protein: CSVPRQGLYYGYTF
J gene: TRBJ2-7; V gene: TRBV5-5; D gene: .; clone size: few; CDR3 DNA: TGTGCCAGCAGCCTCCGGGACTACGAGCAGTACTTC; CDR3 protein: CASSLRDYEQYF
J gene: TRBJ2-7; V gene: TRBV18; D gene: TRBD1; clone size: .; CDR3 DNA: TGTGCCAGCTCACCCACCGGGACAGTCCAGTTCTACGAGCAGTACTTC; CDR3 protein: CASSPTGTVQFYEQYF
J gene: TRBJ2-2; V gene: TRBV10-3; D gene: .; clone size: once; CDR3 DNA: TGTGCCATCAGTGAAGATGGTGGGCGGGGATTGCGGACCGGGGAGCTGTTTTTT; CDR3 protein: CAISEDGGRGLRTGELFF
J gene: TRBJ1-1; V gene: TRBV7-9; D gene: .; clone size: .; CDR3 DNA: TGTGCCAGTGGGCCTCGAGGGCTCTTT; CDR3 protein: CASGPRGLF